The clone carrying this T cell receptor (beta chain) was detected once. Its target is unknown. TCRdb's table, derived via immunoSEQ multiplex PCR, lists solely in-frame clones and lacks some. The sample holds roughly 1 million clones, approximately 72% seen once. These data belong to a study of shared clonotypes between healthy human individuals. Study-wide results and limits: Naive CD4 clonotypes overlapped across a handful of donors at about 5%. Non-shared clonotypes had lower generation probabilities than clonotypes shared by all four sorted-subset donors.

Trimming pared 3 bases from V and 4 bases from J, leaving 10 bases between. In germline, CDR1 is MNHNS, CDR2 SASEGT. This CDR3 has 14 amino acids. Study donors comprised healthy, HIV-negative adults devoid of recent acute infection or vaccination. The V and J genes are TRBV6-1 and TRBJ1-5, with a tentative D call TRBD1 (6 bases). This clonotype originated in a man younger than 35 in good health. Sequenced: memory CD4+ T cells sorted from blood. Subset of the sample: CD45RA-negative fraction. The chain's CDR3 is CASSDPQGNQPQHF. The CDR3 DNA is TGTGCCAGCAGTGACCCACAGGGTAATCAGCCCCAGCATTTT.